The 23 T cell receptor beta chains below come from one sample, sequenced in a study of blood T cells in healthy people across ages. A J-beta primer mix and a sample-barcoded 5' primer were used in a second PCR of roughly 6 to 12 cycles. TCRdb reanalysed the 5' RACE reads using MiXCR and keeps one entry per CDR3 protein. The table lists fewer than 1 million distinct CDR3 sequences, under 55% of them singletons, with about a fifth in the top ten. The sequenced sample was blood. The receptor set was obtained from a man between 60 and 70 years old in good health.

The sample holds a few counts of this clonotype. V is TRBV5-1 and J is TRBJ2-7; the match to TRBD1 covers 8 bases. The V segment lost 0 bases and the J segment 4 bases; nucleotides outside the gene matches: 6. Germline V gene lookup returns CDR1 SGHRS and CDR2 YFSETQ. The CDR3 length is 15 residues. The DNA for the CDR3 is TGCGCCAGCAGCTTGGGACAGGGGCAAATGTACGAGCAGTACTTC. Its translation: CASSLGQGQMYEQYF.

The V and J genes are TRBV6-2 or TRBV6-3 and TRBJ1-2; the match to TRBD1 covers 8 bases. Germline loops: CDR1 MNHEY, CDR2 SVGEGT. V was pared by 2 bases and J by 8 bases, with 1 base of the junction left unmatched. This CDR3 is 12 amino acids long. This CDR3 reads CASSYPGGGYTF. The CDR3 DNA sequence: TGTGCCAGCAGTTACCCAGGGGGCGGCTACACCTTC.

This chain joins TRBV6-5 and TRBJ1-1; 7 bases are a match to TRBD1. V trimming: 5 bases; J trimming: 3 bases; junction bases outside the gene matches: 3. The CDR3 sequence is 13 residues long. Germline CDR1 MNHEY, CDR2 SVGAGI. CDR3: CASSHDRDTEAFF. CDR3 sequence (DNA): TGTGCCAGCAGTCATGACAGGGACACTGAAGCTTTCTTT.

This clonotype turned up a few times. The CDR3 region has the DNA TGCAGTGCTAGAGACTATCAGCGGGTTAGCACAGATACGCAGTATTTT. It codes for CSARDYQRVSTDTQYF. The chain employs TRBV20-1 and TRBJ2-3; D is perhaps TRBD2 (6 bases). The CDR3 covers 16 residues. Trimming cost V 0 bases and J 0 bases, with 13 bases left between them. The germline gives CDR1 DFQATT, CDR2 SNEGSKA (reference sequence).

This clonotype appeared a few times. J is TRBJ1-6 and V is TRBV5-4, with a possible D match to TRBD1 (5 bases). The V end was cut by 4 bases, the J end by 7 bases, with 12 bases between. The germline CDR1 and CDR2 sequences are SGHNT and YYREEE (reference sequence). This CDR3 has 14 residues. The CDR3, as DNA: TGTGCCAGCAGCAGGGACGGGGGGAATTCACCCCTCCACTTT. This gives the protein CASSRDGGNSPLHF.

This clonotype is a singleton in its sample. The chain links TRBV11-2 to TRBJ1-3; D gene unclear. From germline, CDR1 is SGHAT and CDR2 FQNNGV. V lost 2 bases to trimming and J lost 0 bases, with 11 bases between them. The CDR3 is 16 amino acids. The CDR3 sequence: CASSLSSVSSGNTIYF. The DNA of the CDR3 is TGTGCCAGCAGCTTATCATCTGTAAGCTCTGGAAACACCATATATTTT. The full variable domain, with the rest looked up from reference TRBV11-2 and TRBJ1-3, is EAGVAQSPRYKIIEKRQSVAFWCNPISGHATLYWYQQILGQGPKLLIQFQNNGVVDDSQLPKDRFSAERLKGVDSTLKIQPAKLEDSAVYLCASSLSSVSSGNTIYFGEGSWLTVV.

The J gene is TRBJ1-1, the V gene TRBV29-1; D not certain. The CDR3 runs 13 residues. Germline CDR1 is SQVTM and CDR2 is ANQGSEA. Trimming shortened V by 6 bases and J by 3 bases, and 14 bases separated the two germline ends. CDR3: CSVYTRRDTEAFF. Written as DNA, the CDR3 is TGCAGCGTCTACACCCGGAGGGACACTGAAGCTTTCTTT.

V and J are TRBV11-2 and TRBJ2-3; D gene uncertain. V lost 5 bases and J 0 bases, leaving 21 bases between the germline ends. Germline V lookup: CDR1 SGHAT, CDR2 FQNNGV. The CDR3 is 18 residues long. CDR3 sequence (DNA): TGTGCCAGCAGCCCTAGGATCCCGGACCAACTCAGCACAGATACGCAGTATTTT. It codes for CASSPRIPDQLSTDTQYF. The variable domain in full, with the rest retrieved from reference TRBV11-2 and TRBJ2-3, is EAGVAQSPRYKIIEKRQSVAFWCNPISGHATLYWYQQILGQGPKLLIQFQNNGVVDDSQLPKDRFSAERLKGVDSTLKIQPAKLEDSAVYLCASSPRIPDQLSTDTQYFGPGTRLTVL.

There are a few counts of this clonotype. V gene TRBV11-2 combines with J gene TRBJ2-3; D remains unclear. CDR1 is SGHAT and CDR2 is FQNNGV in the germline V gene. V was shortened by 5 bases and J by 4 bases, with 13 bases between the two germline ends. This CDR3 comprises 14 residues. CDR3 protein: CASSPNPAADTQYF. CDR3 nucleotides: TGTGCCAGCAGCCCCAATCCTGCGGCAGATACGCAGTATTTT. The variable domain in full, completed from reference TRBV11-2 and TRBJ2-3, reads EAGVAQSPRYKIIEKRQSVAFWCNPISGHATLYWYQQILGQGPKLLIQFQNNGVVDDSQLPKDRFSAERLKGVDSTLKIQPAKLEDSAVYLCASSPNPAADTQYFGPGTRLTVL.

The chain is built from TRBV7-9 and TRBJ2-1; TRBD2 is a possible D gene (5 bases). Deletions cut 5 bases from V and 8 bases from J, with 10 bases between. Germline CDR1 reads SEHNR; CDR2 reads FQNEAQ (reference sequence). The CDR3 covers 12 residues. CDR3 in amino acids: CASSRTLDEQFF. DNA of the CDR3: TGTGCCAGCAGCCGGACTCTTGATGAGCAGTTCTTC.

The V and J genes are TRBV4-3 and TRBJ1-2; 10 bases line up with TRBD1. Trimming removed 1 base from V and 2 bases from J; junction bases left unmatched: 10. The CDR3 length is 18 residues. The germline V gene encodes CDR1 LGHNA and CDR2 YSLEER. The CDR3 bases are TGCGCCAGCAGCCAAGGTCCCCGGGACAGGGGATCAAACTATGGCTACACCTTC. This translates into CASSQGPRDRGSNYGYTF.

This sequence joins TRBV12-3 or TRBV12-4 and TRBJ1-6, with unresolved D. Trimming left V 8 bases short and J 6 bases short, with 11 bases between. The CDR3 runs to 13 residues. CDR3 residues: CASEFGSNSPLHF. The CDR3 DNA sequence: TGTGCCAGCGAGTTCGGGTCTAATTCACCCCTCCACTTT.

The sample holds a few counts of this clonotype. The chain links TRBV9 to TRBJ2-1; D is unclear. V was pared by 4 bases and J by 0 bases, with 14 bases between. This CDR3 has 16 amino acids. Germline values: CDR1 SGDLS, CDR2 YYNGEE. The DNA of the CDR3 is TGTGCCAGCAGCCCCGGTTTCCCGAGCTCCTACAATGAGCAGTTCTTC. Translation: CASSPGFPSSYNEQFF.

This chain connects TRBV6-1 to TRBJ1-5; D gene ambiguous. Trimming pared 6 bases from V and 6 bases from J, leaving 12 bases between. Germline V gene lookup returns CDR1 MNHNS and CDR2 SASEGT. The CDR3 contains 13 residues. The CDR3 nucleotides are TGTGCCAGCAGGGATGGATGGGGTCAGCCCCAGCATTTT. Translated: CASRDGWGQPQHF.

As for this clonotype: A read error may account for a junction end that differs from germline. J is TRBJ1-2 and V is TRBV7-2; 9 bases are a match to TRBD1. The CDR3 runs 16 residues. Germline assignment: CDR1 SGHTA and CDR2 FQGNSA. The CDR3: CASSYGGQGRNGGYTF. The CDR3 nucleotides are TGCGCCAGCAGCTACGGCGGACAGGGGCGTAATGGTGGCTACACCTTC.

The gene calls are TRBV28 and TRBJ2-1, with 9 bases lining up with TRBD1. The CDR3 is 13 amino acids. From germline, CDR1 is MDHEN and CDR2 SYDVKM. V lost 10 bases, J lost 4 bases, and 5 bases stayed unmatched. This chain's CDR3 is CATTGGGYNEQFF. CDR3 nucleotides: TGTGCCACGACAGGGGGTGGGTACAATGAGCAGTTCTTC.

This rearrangement joins TRBV6-2 or TRBV6-3 to TRBJ1-5; 10 positions match TRBD1. Germline V gene sequence: CDR1 MNHEY, CDR2 SVGEGT. There are 16 residues in the CDR3. After removal of 5 bases from V and 4 bases from J, the junction contained 8 bases not matched to a gene. The CDR3 region is CASSNPGQGRNQPQHF. CDR3 coding DNA: TGTGCCAGCAGTAACCCGGGACAGGGGCGGAATCAGCCCCAGCATTTT.

The genes are TRBV7-2 and TRBJ1-6, with 11 bases identical to TRBD1. Looked up from germline, CDR1 is SGHTA and CDR2 is FQGNSA. Trimming removed 6 bases from V and 7 bases from J; junction bases left unmatched: 8. The CDR3 is 16 residues long. Written as DNA, the CDR3 is TGTGCCAGCAGATTGGACAGGGGGCCGTTAAATTCACCCCTCCACTTT. This codes for CASRLDRGPLNSPLHF. The whole variable domain, filled in from reference TRBV7-2 and TRBJ1-6, reads GAGVSQSPSNKVTEKGKDVELRCDPISGHTALYWYRQSLGQGLEFLIYFQGNSAPDKSGLPSDRFSAERTGGSVSTLTIQRTQQEDSAVYLCASRLDRGPLNSPLHFGNGTRLTVT.

The chain is built from TRBV20-1 and TRBJ1-1, with 7 positions matching TRBD1. J gave up 4 bases and V 6 bases, and 11 bases lay outside the gene matches. CDR1 DFQATT and CDR2 SNEGSKA come from the germline V gene (reference sequence). This CDR3 comprises 14 residues. The CDR3 here is CSAKTGDGSTEAFF. The CDR3 DNA sequence: TGCAGTGCGAAAACAGGGGACGGCAGCACTGAAGCTTTCTTT.

This clonotype appeared a few times. This chain's CDR3 is CASRGLGGDTQYF. For the CDR3, the DNA is TGTGCCAGCCGGGGGCTTGGGGGGGATACGCAGTATTTT. This rearrangement joins TRBV9 to TRBJ2-3, with D possibly called TRBD1 or TRBD2 (6 bases each). From germline, CDR1 is SGDLS and CDR2 YYNGEE. The CDR3 contains 13 residues. V was pared by 7 bases and J by 6 bases, with 15 bases between.

V is TRBV12-3 or TRBV12-4 and J is TRBJ1-4; 7 positions agree with TRBD1. CDR3 size: 19 residues. V lost 4 bases to trimming and J lost 7 bases; unmatched junction nucleotides: 21. Here the CDR3 reads CASSSLRSLPGQRGEKLFF. In DNA form, the CDR3 reads TGTGCCAGCAGTTCCCTCCGCTCTCTCCCGGGACAGCGGGGTGAAAAACTGTTTTTT.

This clonotype was counted ten times or more. This chain links TRBV7-6 with TRBJ2-1; 8 positions match TRBD2. Germline V CDR1 and CDR2: SGHVS, FNYEAQ. The CDR3 has 15 amino acids. V lost 3 bases and J lost 5; bases outside the gene matches: 6. This CDR3 reads CASSFLRGADNEQFF. In DNA form, the CDR3 reads TGTGCCAGCAGCTTTCTGCGGGGGGCGGACAATGAGCAGTTCTTC.

J is TRBJ1-4 and V is TRBV4-3; D ambiguous. The CDR3 consists of 15 residues. Trimming took off 0 bases at V and 7 bases at J, with 12 bases between the two ends. Germline V gene sequence: CDR1 LGHNA, CDR2 YSLEER. CDR3 sequence reads: CASSQDPYVGEKLFF. The CDR3 DNA reads as TGCGCCAGCAGCCAAGATCCGTACGTGGGTGAAAAACTGTTTTTT.